A single sample gave rise to the 5 T cell receptor beta chains below, sequenced in a study of OX40 agonist ivuxolimab in advanced cancers. The method was immunoSEQ multiplex PCR; TCRdb's version includes in-frame clones alone and lacks a portion of them. In the table there are under 55,000 clones, approximately 88% of which are singletons. This specimen consisted of CD4+ or CD8+ T cells sorted from blood, obtained in a trial of the OX40 agonist ivuxolimab. These receptor sequences come from an adult with an advanced solid tumor such as melanoma, head and neck, liver or kidney cancer.

This clone was detected once. This chain connects TRBV5-1 to TRBJ2-3; TRBD2 matches 9 bases. CDR3 length: 14 residues. V lost 0 bases and J lost 4; bases outside the gene matches: 0. The V gene's germline CDR1 is SGHRS and CDR2 YFSETQ. The CDR3 sequence is CASSLVAGADTQYF. CDR3 DNA: TGCGCCAGCAGCTTGGTAGCGGGGGCAGATACGCAGTATTTT.

The chain is built from TRBV5-1 and TRBJ1-6, with TRBD1 matching 10 bases. Germline V gene lookup returns CDR1 SGHRS and CDR2 YFSETQ. The J segment lost 9 bases and the V segment lost 4 bases, leaving 4 bases of the junction unmatched. This CDR3 spans 14 amino acids. The CDR3 region is CASSARDRGSPLHF. In DNA form, the CDR3 reads TGCGCCAGCAGCGCCCGGGACAGGGGTTCACCCCTCCACTTT.

The rearrangement joins TRBV29-1 to TRBJ2-7; TRBD2 is a possible D gene (5 bases). This CDR3 has 14 residues. CDR1 is SQVTM, CDR2 ANQGSEA, per germline. The V and J ends lost 3 bases and 0 bases respectively, with 12 bases between them. In DNA, the CDR3 is TGCAGCGTTGAGCTTTCGGGATTCTCCTACGAGCAGTACTTC. This sequence encodes CSVELSGFSYEQYF.

As to this clone: The same CDR3 arises from other DNA sequences in this sample as well. The chain employs TRBV7-2 and TRBJ2-2; 7 bases fit TRBD1. The trim removed 4 bases at V and 4 bases at J, leaving 6 bases unmatched. The V gene's germline CDR1 is SGHTA and CDR2 FQGNSA. The CDR3 spans 15 residues. The CDR3 DNA is TGTGCCAGCAGCTCACGACAGGGAAGCACCGGGGAGCTGTTTTTT. Amino acid sequence: CASSSRQGSTGELFF.

The J gene is TRBJ1-1, the V gene TRBV14; D ambiguous. The CDR3 loop spans 13 amino acids. In germline, CDR1 is SGHDN, CDR2 FVKESK. Trimming removed 1 base from V and 3 bases from J, with 6 bases in between. DNA for the CDR3: TGTGCCAGCAGCCAAGGGTATGACACTGAAGCTTTCTTT. This codes for CASSQGYDTEAFF.